Listed below are T cell receptor beta chains from one sample, sequenced in a study of Ad26.COV2.S vaccination and SARS-CoV-2 variants. The assay was immunoSEQ multiplex PCR, and TCRdb's table has in-frame clones only and misses some. The sample yields around 320,000 clones, around 86% seen once. The sample in question was peripheral blood, obtained in a trial of Ad26.COV2.S vaccine versus placebo. All receptors come from a person between 18 and 59 years old who received the Ad26.COV2.S COVID-19 vaccine or a placebo. CDR3s include the opening cysteine and the closing phenylalanine or tryptophan. D genes are given only for firm matches.

TRBV7-8	TRBD1	TRBJ2-5	TGTGCCAGCAGCTTATCCGGGACAGCACAAGAGACCCAGTACTTC	CASSLSGTAQETQYF
TRBV3-1/TRBV3-2	TRBD1	TRBJ1-3	TGTGCCAGCAGCCAAGGACAGGGGGCCGCTGGAAACACCATATATTTT	CASSQGQGAAGNTIYF
TRBV19	-	TRBJ1-2	TGTGCCAGTAGTATTTCGGGCAGGGGCTATGGCTACACCTTC	CASSISGRGYGYTF
TRBV19	TRBD1	TRBJ2-7	TGTGCCAGTAGTATATCCCGGGACAGCGCTACCTACGAGCAGTACTTC	CASSISRDSATYEQYF
TRBV6-4	TRBD1	TRBJ2-2	TGTGCCAGCAGTGCCGGGAGCGGGACAGGGGGCACCGGGGAGCTGTTTTTT	CASSAGSGTGGTGELFF
TRBV5-1	-	TRBJ1-1	TGCGCCAGCAGCTTGTCAGGGGCCGGTGAAGCTTTCTTT	CASSLSGAGEAFF
TRBV6-1	-	TRBJ1-5	TGTGCCAGCAGTGAAACCTGGGGGAATCAGCCCCAGCATTTT	CASSETWGNQPQHF
TRBV6-5	TRBD1	TRBJ1-2	TGTGCCAGCAGCCCACAGGGGTGGGATGGCTACACCTTC	CASSPQGWDGYTF
TRBV19	-	TRBJ1-1	TGTGCCAGTAGTATATCGGAAGAGAACACTGAAGCTTTCTTT	CASSISEENTEAFF
TRBV6-5	-	TRBJ2-6	TGTGCCAGCGTTTTTGCAGGGTCTGGGGCCAACGTCCTGACTTTC	CASVFAGSGANVLTF
TRBV5-4	TRBD2	TRBJ2-7	TGTGCCAGCAGCCCGGGGTGGGGGGGTGGTGCCTACGAGCAGTACTTC	CASSPGWGGGAYEQYF
TRBV29-1	-	TRBJ2-5	TGCAGCGTTGCAAGTCTGGGGGGATTGTCGACCCAGTACTTC	CSVASLGGLSTQYF
TRBV9	-	TRBJ1-2	TGTGCCAGCAGCGTAGGCCTCACAGTGGACTATGGCTACACCTTC	CASSVGLTVDYGYTF
TRBV30	-	TRBJ1-3	TGTGCCTGGAGTCCCGACAGCCTCTCTGGAAACACCATATATTTT	CAWSPDSLSGNTIYF
TRBV6-1	TRBD1	TRBJ2-6	TGTGCCAGCAGTGTCGATCCCCAGGGGGCGTCTGGGGCCAACGTCCTGACTTTC	CASSVDPQGASGANVLTF